This T cell receptor beta chain was obtained from a study of control samples from healthy donors and cancer patients. The CDR3 covers 15 residues. V was shortened by 3 bases and J by 2 bases, with 11 bases between the two germline ends. Per germline, CDR1 WNHNN and CDR2 SYGVQD (reference sequence). The method was immunoSEQ multiplex PCR; TCRdb's version includes in-frame clones alone and lacks a portion of them. This repertoire shows about 130,000 clones, 80% to 95% found once; its top ten account for 2% to 2.5%. V and J are TRBV10-1 and TRBJ2-1, with D possibly matching TRBD1 (7 bases). This receptor was taken from a woman aged 50 to 60 in good health. Sequenced sample: blood. CDR3: CASSDQGGAYNEQFF. CDR3 nucleotides: TGCGCCAGCAGTGATCAGGGGGGAGCCTACAATGAGCAGTTCTTC.